Listed below are T cell receptor beta chains from one sample, sequenced in a study of T cell repertoires in cytomegalovirus infection. TCRdb itself ran the reads through MiXCR, one entry per CDR3 protein. Here the sample spans about 320,000 distinct CDR3 sequences, over 7.5% being singletons. Sequences were obtained from PBMCs. The receptors were sampled from a human donor in good health (CMV status not recorded). Some clones in this sample may be carry-over from other donors' samples. CDR3s include the opening cysteine and the closing phenylalanine or tryptophan. Each record gives: J gene, clone size, D gene, V gene, CDR3 DNA, CDR3 protein. The D gene is left open where the match is weak. Where a row states a size, it is once, few, many or the class of an expanded clone; other rows omit it.

TRBJ2-5 many - TRBV12-3/TRBV12-4 TGTGCCAGCAGTTTGTCTAGCGCGGGGCCGGGGGTCCAGTACTTC CASSLSSAGPGVQYF
TRBJ2-7 many TRBD2 TRBV7-2 TGTGCCAGCAGCGCTACGGGACTAGCATTTCTTTCCTACGAGCAGTACTTC CASSATGLAFLSYEQYF
TRBJ1-2 - - TRBV29-1 TGCAGCGTTGCCTCCCTGGGCTACACCTTC CSVASLGYTF
TRBJ1-1 - - TRBV7-2 TGTGCCAGCAGCCCGAGCAGGCAGGGGAACACTGAAGCTTTCTTT CASSPSRQGNTEAFF
TRBJ1-2 - - TRBV20-1 TGCAGTGCTAGAGTAGGGAACTATGGCTACACCTTC CSARVGNYGYTF
TRBJ1-5 many TRBD1 TRBV28 TGTGCCAGCAGTCCCCTCCGGGACAGGGTCAATCAGCCCCAGCATTTT CASSPLRDRVNQPQHF
TRBJ1-1 medium-sized - TRBV7-2 TGTGCCAGCAGCTTAGAGGGCTTGAACACTGAAGCTTTCTTT CASSLEGLNTEAFF
TRBJ1-5 few TRBD1 TRBV12-3/TRBV12-4 TGTGCCAGCAGCCCTACCGGGACAGGGGACCATCAGCCCCAGCATTTT CASSPTGTGDHQPQHF
TRBJ2-1 many TRBD2 TRBV6-2/TRBV6-3 TGTGCCAGCAGTTATGCGGGAGCAAACAATGAGCAGTTCTTC CASSYAGANNEQFF
TRBJ2-5 many TRBD2 TRBV7-2 TGTGCCAGCAGCATAGGGACTAGCGGGAGAGCGAAGACCCAGTACTTC CASSIGTSGRAKTQYF
TRBJ2-7 - TRBD2 TRBV6-2/TRBV6-3 TGTGCCAGCAGCCGCCCACTAGCGGGGGCCTCCTACGAGCAGTACTTC CASSRPLAGASYEQYF
TRBJ1-3 many - TRBV7-2 TGTGCCAGCAGCCGCTTGGTAGGGAGGGACTCTGGAAACACCATATATTTT CASSRLVGRDSGNTIYF
TRBJ2-1 many TRBD2 TRBV6-2/TRBV6-3 TGTGCCAGCACGGCTAGCGGTCTGGGCAATGAGCAGTTCTTC CASTASGLGNEQFF
TRBJ2-2 - - TRBV7-6 TGTGCCAGCAGCTTAGATCCGGGGGGCGTCGGGGAGCTGTTTTTT CASSLDPGGVGELFF
TRBJ2-1 - - TRBV7-9 TGTGCCAGCAGCGGGGTAGACTCCCTCTACATCTTC CASSGVDSLYIF
TRBJ2-2 many - TRBV7-2 TGTGCCAGCAGCTTCAGGACGGTCTCCACCGGGGAGCTGTTTTTT CASSFRTVSTGELFF
TRBJ2-7 few - TRBV7-2 TGTGCCAGCAGCACCGCCGGGACGAGGGGTACCTACGAGCAGTACTTC CASSTAGTRGTYEQYF
TRBJ2-1 - - TRBV29-1 TGCAGCGTCACTTTATCTAAGAGGAATGAGCAGTTCTTC CSVTLSKRNEQFF
TRBJ2-1 few - TRBV20-1 TGCAGTGCTAGTTCCCCCTCCTACAATGAGCAGTTCTTC CSASSPSYNEQFF
TRBJ2-5 - - TRBV7-6 TGTGCCAGCAGCTTCGGGGGTGGCGAGACCCAGTACTTC CASSFGGGETQYF
TRBJ1-1 many - TRBV4-3 TGCGCCAGCAGCCAGACCGCCGGCCGCCACGCTGAAGCTTTCTTT CASSQTAGRHAEAFF
TRBJ1-4 few - TRBV28 TGTGCCAGCAGTCCGGGACTAGCGGTGAGCGAAAAACTGTTTTTT CASSPGLAVSEKLFF
TRBJ1-2 many - TRBV7-2 TGTGCCAGCAGCTTAGTGTCTCCAGGCAGCTATGGCTACACCTTC CASSLVSPGSYGYTF
TRBJ1-1 many - TRBV7-2 TGTGCCAGCAGCTTATTAGGGACACATGAAGCTTTCTTT CASSLLGTHEAFF
TRBJ1-2 few - TRBV11-2 TGTGCCAGCAGACCTACGACTACAGGGAGAGTACGCGGCTACACCTTC CASRPTTTGRVRGYTF
TRBJ2-2 few - TRBV6-2/TRBV6-3 TGTGCCAGCCGTGAGGGCAGGGCTACCGGGGAGCTGTTTTTT CASREGRATGELFF
TRBJ2-3 few - TRBV7-9 TGTGCCAGCAGCGAGGTGCTAGATACGCAGTATTTT CASSEVLDTQYF
TRBJ2-7 few TRBD1 TRBV6-5 TGTGCCAGCACCAGGACAGGGGGCTACGAGCAGTACTTC CASTRTGGYEQYF